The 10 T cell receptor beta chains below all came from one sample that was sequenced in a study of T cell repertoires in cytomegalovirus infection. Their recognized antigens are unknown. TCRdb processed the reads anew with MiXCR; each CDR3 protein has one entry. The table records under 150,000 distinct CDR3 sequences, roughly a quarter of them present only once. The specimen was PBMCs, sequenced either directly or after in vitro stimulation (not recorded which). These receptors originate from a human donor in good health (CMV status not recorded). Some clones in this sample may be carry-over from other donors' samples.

The chain's CDR3 is CASSPSRGSLAPDTQYF. CDR3 DNA: TGTGCCAGCAGCCCATCTCGAGGCTCTTTAGCCCCAGATACGCAGTATTTT. The chain combines TRBV5-3 with TRBJ2-3; D unclear. TRBV5-3 carries the ORF label, with uncertain function. There are 17 residues in the CDR3. Trimming left V 8 bases short and J 4 bases short, with 26 bases between.

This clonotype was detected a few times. CDR3 residues: CASSLDVGGTRGVETQYF. CDR3 nucleotide sequence: TGTGCCAGCAGCTTAGATGTAGGCGGGACGAGGGGCGTAGAGACCCAGTACTTC. The chain links TRBV7-9 to TRBJ2-5; D possibly corresponds to TRBD2 (6 bases). Germline V gives CDR1 SEHNR, CDR2 FQNEAQ (reference sequence). This CDR3 contains 18 residues. Trimming removed 1 base at V and 4 bases at J, with 22 bases between.

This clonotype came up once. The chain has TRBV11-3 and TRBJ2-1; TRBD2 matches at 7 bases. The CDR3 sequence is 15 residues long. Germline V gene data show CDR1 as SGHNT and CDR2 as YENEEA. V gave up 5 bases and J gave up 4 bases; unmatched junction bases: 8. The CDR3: CASSRGLVRYNEQFF. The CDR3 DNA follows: TGTGCCAGCAGCCGAGGACTAGTCCGGTACAATGAGCAGTTCTTC. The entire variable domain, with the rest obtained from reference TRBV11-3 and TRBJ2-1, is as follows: EAGVVQSPRYKIIEKKQPVAFWCNPISGHNTLYWYLQNLGQGPELLIRYENEEAVDDSQLPKDRFSAERLKGVDSTLKIQPAELGDSAVYLCASSRGLVRYNEQFFGPGTRLTVL.

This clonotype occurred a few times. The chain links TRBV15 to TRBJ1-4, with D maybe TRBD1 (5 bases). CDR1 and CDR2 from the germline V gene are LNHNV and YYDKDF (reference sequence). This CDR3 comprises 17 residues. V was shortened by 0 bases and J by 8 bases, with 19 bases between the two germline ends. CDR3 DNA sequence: TGTGCCACCAGCAGAGATCCGGGGCAGCAAATGGGGGAAAAACTGTTTTTT. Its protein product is CATSRDPGQQMGEKLFF.

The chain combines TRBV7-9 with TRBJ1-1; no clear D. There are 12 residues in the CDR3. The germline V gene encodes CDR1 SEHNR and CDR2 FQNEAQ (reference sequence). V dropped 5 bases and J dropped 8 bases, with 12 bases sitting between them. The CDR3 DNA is TGTGCCAGCAGCACTCCCTCCGGAGAAGCTTTCTTT. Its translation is CASSTPSGEAFF.

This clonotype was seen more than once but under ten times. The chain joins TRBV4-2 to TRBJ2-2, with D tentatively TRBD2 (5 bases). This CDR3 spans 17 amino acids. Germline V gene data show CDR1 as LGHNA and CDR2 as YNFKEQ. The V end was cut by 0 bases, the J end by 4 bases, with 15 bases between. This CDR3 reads CASSQDPTRRGTGELFF. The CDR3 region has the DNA TGTGCCAGCAGCCAAGACCCGACCCGACGGGGCACCGGGGAGCTGTTTTTT.

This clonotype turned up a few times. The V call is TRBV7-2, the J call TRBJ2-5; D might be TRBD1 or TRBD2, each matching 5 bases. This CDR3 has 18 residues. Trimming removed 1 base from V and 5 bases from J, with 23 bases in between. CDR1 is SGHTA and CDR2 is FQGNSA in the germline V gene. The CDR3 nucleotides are TGTGCCAGCAGCTTAGAGGCGGGTCTGAGAATAAGGGGCGAGACCCAGTACTTC. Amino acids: CASSLEAGLRIRGETQYF. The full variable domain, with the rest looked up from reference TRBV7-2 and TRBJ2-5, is GAGVSQSPSNKVTEKGKDVELRCDPISGHTALYWYRQSLGQGLEFLIYFQGNSAPDKSGLPSDRFSAERTGGSVSTLTIQRTQQEDSAVYLCASSLEAGLRIRGETQYFGPGTRLLVL.

The CDR3 nucleotides are TGTGCCAGCAGTTACAGGTCCAGCGGGAGGGCCGAAGAGACCCAGTACTTC. Protein product: CASSYRSSGRAEETQYF. The V call is TRBV6-2 or TRBV6-3, the J call TRBJ2-5, with 10 bases that match TRBD2. V lost 2 bases to trimming and J lost 3 bases; unmatched junction nucleotides: 9. The CDR3 loop spans 17 amino acids. Germline assignment: CDR1 MNHEY and CDR2 SVGEGT.

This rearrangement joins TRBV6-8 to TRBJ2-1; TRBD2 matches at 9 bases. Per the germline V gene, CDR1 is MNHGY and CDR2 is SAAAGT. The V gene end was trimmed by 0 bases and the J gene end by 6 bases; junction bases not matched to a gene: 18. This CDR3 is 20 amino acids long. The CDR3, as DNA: TGTGCCAGCAGTTACTCGGGGACTAGCCAAAGGGGGAGAATCATCAATGAGCAGTTCTTC. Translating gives CASSYSGTSQRGRIINEQFF.

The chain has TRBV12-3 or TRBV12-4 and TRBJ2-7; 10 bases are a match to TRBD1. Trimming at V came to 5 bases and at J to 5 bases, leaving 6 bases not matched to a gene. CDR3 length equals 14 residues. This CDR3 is CASSKTGGGHEQYF. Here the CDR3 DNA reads TGTGCCAGCAGTAAGACAGGGGGCGGGCACGAGCAGTACTTC.